The next 23 T cell receptor beta chains were all read from a single sample in a study of OX40 agonist ivuxolimab in advanced cancers. Libraries were prepared by immunoSEQ multiplex PCR; TCRdb keeps only in-frame clonotypes and omits some of them. The sample shows some 74,000 clones, 75% to 95% of them seen only once. The material sequenced was CD4+ or CD8+ T cells sorted from blood, taken in a trial of the OX40 agonist ivuxolimab. The source of these receptors is an adult with an advanced solid tumor such as melanoma, head and neck, liver or kidney cancer.

This chain links TRBV11-2 with TRBJ2-2; either TRBD1 or TRBD2 may supply D (5 bases each). V lost 3 bases and J lost 12, with 11 bases in between. The CDR3 totals 12 residues. The germline V gene encodes CDR1 SGHAT and CDR2 FQNNGV. This CDR3 reads CASSFEGIKLFF. In DNA, the CDR3 is TGTGCCAGCAGCTTTGAGGGGATAAAGCTGTTTTTT.

This clone has a handful of counts. The chain employs TRBV28 and TRBJ2-5; 10 positions match TRBD1. V trimming: 7 bases; J trimming: 5 bases; junction bases outside the gene matches: 10. CDR1 MDHEN and CDR2 SYDVKM come from the germline V gene. CDR3 length equals 15 residues. The DNA of the CDR3 is TGTGCCAGCACCGAAGACAGGGGGCTAAAGGAGACCCAGTACTTC. It encodes CASTEDRGLKETQYF.

The genes are TRBV30 and TRBJ2-7, with 7 bases identical to TRBD2. The V gene's germline CDR1 is GTSNPN and CDR2 SVGIG (reference sequence). The CDR3 has 13 residues. Germline trimming cut 4 bases from V and 5 bases from J; bases unmatched to any gene: 8. The CDR3 reads CAWTIAGSNEQYF. CDR3 nucleotide sequence: TGTGCCTGGACCATAGCGGGTTCTAACGAGCAGTACTTC.

The chain recombines TRBV12-2 with TRBJ2-5; TRBD1, the table's D call, was not compared with the DNA. TRBV12-2 is classified as a pseudogene. CDR3 size: 16 residues. CDR3 DNA sequence: TGTGCAAGTCGCTTAGGGTGGGACAGGTGGAAGGAGACCCAGTACTTC. Encoded protein: CASRLGWDRWKETQYF.

The chain combines TRBV29-1 with TRBJ2-3; D uncertain. Germline V lookup: CDR1 SQVTM, CDR2 ANQGSEA. This CDR3 region has 13 residues. Trimming took 4 bases from V and 4 from J, leaving 12 bases between them. CDR3 DNA sequence: TGCAGCGTTGGACCCCGAGTGGCAGATACGCAGTATTTT. This codes for CSVGPRVADTQYF.

Only one count was recorded for this clone. The V gene is TRBV5-1, the J gene TRBJ1-1; TRBD1 matches at 9 bases. Unmatched junction bases numbered 6, after V lost 1 base and J lost 11 bases. The germline V gene encodes CDR1 SGHRS and CDR2 YFSETQ. This CDR3 comprises 13 residues. The CDR3: CASSLTGGIRAFF. DNA for the CDR3: TGCGCCAGCAGCTTGACAGGGGGCATCCGGGCTTTCTTT. The variable domain in full, with the rest retrieved from reference TRBV5-1 and TRBJ1-1, is KAGVTQTPRYLIKTRGQQVTLSCSPISGHRSVSWYQQTPGQGLQFLFEYFSETQRNKGNFPGRFSGRQFSNSRSEMNVSTLELGDSALYLCASSLTGGIRAFFGQGTRLTVV.

The genes are TRBV2 and TRBJ2-1; TRBD2 matches 9 bases. V lost 1 base and J lost 5; bases outside the gene matches: 3. Germline CDR1 is SNHLY and CDR2 is FYNNEI. The CDR3 extends over 15 amino acids. CDR3: CASSEGSGGNNEQFF. CDR3 coding DNA: TGTGCCAGCAGTGAAGGTAGCGGGGGAAACAATGAGCAGTTCTTC. Based on the CDR3 plus reference TRBV2 and TRBJ2-1, the full variable domain is EPEVTQTPSHQVTQMGQEVILRCVPISNHLYFYWYRQILGQKVEFLVSFYNNEISEKSEIFDDQFSVERPDGSNFTLKIRSTKLEDSAMYFCASSEGSGGNNEQFFGPGTRLTVL.

This clone appeared once. The rearrangement joins TRBV7-3 to TRBJ2-5, with D unresolved. The end of the DNA aligns better with TRBJ2-7, so the J call may be wrong. There are 13 residues in the CDR3. Germline V gene data show CDR1 as SGHTA and CDR2 as FQGTGA. In DNA form, the CDR3 reads TGTGCCAGCAGCCTTCAAGCCACCTACGAGCAGTACTTC. Amino acids: CASSLQATYEQYF.

This chain links TRBV18 with TRBJ2-1; 11 bases agree with TRBD2. With V trimmed by 3 bases and J by 5 bases, 6 bases remained unmatched. Germline V lookup: CDR1 KGHSH, CDR2 LQKENI. The CDR3 totals 16 residues. The CDR3 reads CASSPILAGEDNEQFF. CDR3 in DNA: TGTGCCAGCTCACCCATACTAGCGGGAGAGGACAATGAGCAGTTCTTC. Drawing the rest from reference TRBV18 and TRBJ2-1, the complete variable domain is NAGVMQNPRHLVRRRGQEARLRCSPMKGHSHVYWYRQLPEEGLKFMVYLQKENIIDESGMPKERFSAEFPKEGPSILRIQQVVRGDSAAYFCASSPILAGEDNEQFFGPGTRLTVL.

The chain employs TRBV5-6 and TRBJ1-4, with TRBD1 matching over 8 bases. The CDR3 is 15 residues long. The junction had 5 bases not matched to a gene; V was cut back by 0 bases and J by 7 bases. Germline CDR1 is SGHDT and CDR2 is YYEEEE. The CDR3 sequence is CASSLVDRVSEKLFF. Here the CDR3 DNA reads TGTGCCAGCAGCTTGGTGGACAGGGTCAGTGAAAAACTGTTTTTT.

As regards this clone: This sample also contains other DNA sequences that code for the same CDR3. The CDR3 is CASSQEGNYGYTF. The CDR3, as DNA: TGCGCCAGCAGCCAAGAAGGGAACTATGGCTACACCTTC. The rearrangement uses TRBV4-1 and TRBJ1-2; D remains unclear. Deletions cut 0 bases from V and 2 bases from J, with 4 bases between. The CDR3 contains 13 residues. The V gene's germline CDR1 is MGHRA and CDR2 YSYEKL.

CDR3 residues: CASSQDSSVRDVYGYTF. For the CDR3, the DNA is TGCGCCAGCAGCCAAGATAGCTCCGTCCGGGACGTGTATGGCTACACCTTC. This rearrangement joins TRBV4-1 to TRBJ1-2, with D maybe TRBD1 (5 bases). Germline V gives CDR1 MGHRA, CDR2 YSYEKL. The CDR3 has 17 amino acids. V lost 0 bases, J lost 5 bases, and 19 bases lay in between.

This clone was observed a single time. This chain connects TRBV18 to TRBJ2-5, with D perhaps matching TRBD2 (6 bases). Deletions cut 3 bases from V and 4 bases from J, with 15 bases between. Looked up from germline, CDR1 is KGHSH and CDR2 is LQKENI. This CDR3 is 15 amino acids long. The CDR3 loop is CASSPPQEGRETQYF. CDR3 DNA sequence: TGTGCCAGCTCACCCCCCCAGGAGGGTCGAGAGACCCAGTACTTC.

The genes are TRBV10-3 and TRBJ1-1, with D uncertain. V was clipped by 0 bases and J by 3 bases, with 5 bases between them. There are 13 residues in the CDR3. The germline V gene encodes CDR1 ENHRY and CDR2 SYGVKD. The CDR3 reads CAISESRDTEAFF. In nucleotides, the CDR3 is TGTGCCATCAGTGAGTCGCGGGACACTGAAGCTTTCTTT.

As DNA, the CDR3 is TGTGCCAGCAGCGTAGGACTAGCGGGATCCTCCTACGAGCAGTACTTC. Residues: CASSVGLAGSSYEQYF. V usage is TRBV9 and J usage is TRBJ2-7; TRBD2 matches 11 bases. J gave up 0 bases and V 0 bases, and 2 bases lay outside the gene matches. Per germline, CDR1 SGDLS and CDR2 YYNGEE. This CDR3 has 16 amino acids.

This clone was detected only once. This chain links TRBV29-1 with TRBJ2-1; D is ambiguous. The CDR3 totals 12 residues. Per the germline V gene, CDR1 is SQVTM and CDR2 is ANQGSEA. V shed 4 bases and J shed 2 bases, with 6 bases lying between them. CDR3 sequence (DNA): TGCAGCGTTGTTAGGACCTACAATGAGCAGTTCTTC. It codes for CSVVRTYNEQFF.

The rearrangement joins TRBV6-1 to TRBJ1-2, with D possibly being TRBD1 (5 bases). The CDR3 extends over 16 amino acids. Trimming pared 2 bases from V and 5 bases from J, leaving 18 bases between. The V gene's germline CDR1 is MNHNS and CDR2 SASEGT. DNA for the CDR3: TGTGCCAGCAGTGAACCTCAGGGTCACCTTAGTTATGGCTACACCTTC. Translating it yields CASSEPQGHLSYGYTF.

V usage is TRBV28 and J usage is TRBJ2-1; TRBD2 matches 9 bases. This CDR3 comprises 15 residues. V dropped 6 bases and J dropped 8; count of bases not matched to a gene: 11. CDR1 and CDR2 (germline): MDHEN, SYDVKM. The CDR3: CASSPPGLAGDEQFF. CDR3 nucleotide sequence: TGTGCCAGCAGCCCCCCGGGACTAGCTGGTGATGAGCAGTTCTTC.

This clone was detected a few times. V and J are TRBV6-6 and TRBJ1-2; the D is unclear. The V and J ends lost 5 bases and 6 bases respectively, with 13 bases between them. This CDR3 is 13 amino acids long. Per germline, CDR1 MNHNY and CDR2 SVGAGI (reference sequence). The CDR3 is CASSAISVDGYTF. The CDR3 nucleotides read TGTGCCAGCAGTGCAATATCCGTGGATGGCTACACCTTC.

The J gene is TRBJ1-1, the V gene TRBV5-1, with a weak D call TRBD1 (5 bases). The CDR3 loop spans 17 amino acids. The V gene's germline CDR1 is SGHRS and CDR2 YFSETQ. V was pared by 3 bases and J by 0 bases, with 18 bases between. The CDR3 is CASSSLIGTAVNTEAFF. CDR3 bases: TGCGCCAGCAGCTCTCTGATTGGGACGGCCGTGAACACTGAAGCTTTCTTT.

The chain couples TRBV18 to TRBJ2-7; D gene ambiguous. V was clipped by 3 bases and J by 6 bases, with 18 bases between them. This CDR3 has 15 amino acids. CDR1 and CDR2 (germline): KGHSH, LQKENI. The CDR3 region is CASSPPSGSTSEQYF. The DNA for the CDR3 is TGTGCCAGCTCACCCCCCTCGGGCTCCACCTCCGAGCAGTACTTC.

The J gene is TRBJ1-2, the V gene TRBV19, with D perhaps matching TRBD1 (6 bases). This CDR3 has 13 amino acids. Germline assignment: CDR1 LNHDA and CDR2 SQIVND (reference sequence). Trimming shortened V by 9 bases and J by 2 bases, and 13 bases separated the two germline ends. The CDR3: CASRGGMNYGYTF. CDR3 in DNA: TGTGCCAGCAGGGGAGGGATGAACTATGGCTACACCTTC.

This rearrangement joins TRBV6-1 to TRBJ2-7; D is ambiguous. The germline V and J ends were trimmed by 4 bases and 9 bases, with 19 bases remaining between them. Germline V gene sequence: CDR1 MNHNS, CDR2 SASEGT. The CDR3 loop spans 14 amino acids. CDR3 amino acids: CASSVIPRSDGQYF. In nucleotides, the CDR3 is TGTGCCAGCAGTGTCATTCCACGGAGCGATGGGCAGTACTTC.